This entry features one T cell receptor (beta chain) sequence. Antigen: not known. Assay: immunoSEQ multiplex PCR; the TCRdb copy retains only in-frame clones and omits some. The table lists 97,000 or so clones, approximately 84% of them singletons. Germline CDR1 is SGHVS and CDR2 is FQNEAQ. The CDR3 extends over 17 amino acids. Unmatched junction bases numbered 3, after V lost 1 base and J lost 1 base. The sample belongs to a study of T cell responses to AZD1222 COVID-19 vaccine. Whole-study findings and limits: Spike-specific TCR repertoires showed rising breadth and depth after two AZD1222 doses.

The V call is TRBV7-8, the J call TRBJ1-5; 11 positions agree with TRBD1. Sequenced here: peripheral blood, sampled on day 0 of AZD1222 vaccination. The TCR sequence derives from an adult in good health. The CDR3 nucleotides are TGTGCCAGCAGCTTAGGGGGACAGGGGGTGAGCAATCAGCCCCAGCATTTT. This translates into CASSLGGQGVSNQPQHF.